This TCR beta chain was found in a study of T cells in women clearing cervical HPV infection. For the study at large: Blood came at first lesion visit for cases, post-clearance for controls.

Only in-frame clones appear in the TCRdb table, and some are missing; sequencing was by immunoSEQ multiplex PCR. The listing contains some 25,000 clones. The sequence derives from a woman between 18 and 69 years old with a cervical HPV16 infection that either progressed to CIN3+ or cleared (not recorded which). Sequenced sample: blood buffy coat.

CDR3 region: CASSATGGRAYYGYTF. Partial CDR3 DNA: TGTGCCAGCAGCGCAACAGGGGGCCGTGCTTACTATGGC. The chain carries TRBV6-2 or TRBV6-3 and TRBJ1-2; TRBD1 agrees at 9 bases. The read falls 3 residues short of the CDR3 end, and the missing part is taken from the germline J gene. The CDR3 covers 16 residues. The V segment lost 6 bases and the J segment 3 bases; nucleotides outside the gene matches: 11. Germline V gives CDR1 MNHEY, CDR2 SVGEGT.